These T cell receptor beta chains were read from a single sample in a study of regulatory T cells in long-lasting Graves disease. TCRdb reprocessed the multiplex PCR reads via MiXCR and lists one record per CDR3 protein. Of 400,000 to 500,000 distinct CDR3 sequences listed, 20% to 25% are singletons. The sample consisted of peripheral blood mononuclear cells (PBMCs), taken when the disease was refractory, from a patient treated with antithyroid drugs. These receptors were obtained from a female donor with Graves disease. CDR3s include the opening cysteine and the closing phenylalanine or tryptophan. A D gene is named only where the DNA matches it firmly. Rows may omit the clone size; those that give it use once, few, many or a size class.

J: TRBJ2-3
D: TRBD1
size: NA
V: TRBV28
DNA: TGTGCCAGCAGTTTTGCAGGGGGTACCGATACGCAGTATTTT
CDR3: CASSFAGGTDTQYF

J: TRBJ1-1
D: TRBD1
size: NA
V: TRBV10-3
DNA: TGTGCCGTGCGTACCCGGGACAGGGGGGTAGAGACTGAAGCTTTCTTT
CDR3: CAVRTRDRGVETEAFF

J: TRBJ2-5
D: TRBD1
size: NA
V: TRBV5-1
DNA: TGCGCCAGCAGCTTGGATGACAGGGTTCAAGAGACCCAGTACTTC
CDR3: CASSLDDRVQETQYF

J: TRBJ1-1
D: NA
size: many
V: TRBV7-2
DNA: TGTGCCAGCAGCTTCCCAGGTCCTTATGAAGCTTTCTTT
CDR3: CASSFPGPYEAFF

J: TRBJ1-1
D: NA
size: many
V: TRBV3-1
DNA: TGTGCCAGCAGCCACAGCACTGAAGCTTTCTTT
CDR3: CASSHSTEAFF

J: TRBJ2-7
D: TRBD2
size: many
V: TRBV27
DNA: TGTGCCAGCAGTTTGATACGGGGGGGCGACGAGCAGTACTTC
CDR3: CASSLIRGGDEQYF

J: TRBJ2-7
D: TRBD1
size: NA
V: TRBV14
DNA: TGTGCCAGCAGCCAAACGGACAGGTCCTCCTACGAGCAGTACTTC
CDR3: CASSQTDRSSYEQYF

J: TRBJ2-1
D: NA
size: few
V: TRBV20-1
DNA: TGCAGTGCTAGTCGCCCCTCGGGACTTATCTACAATGAGCAGTTCTTC
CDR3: CSASRPSGLIYNEQFF

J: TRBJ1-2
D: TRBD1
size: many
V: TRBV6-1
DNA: TGTGCCAGCAGCCCCGGGGACAGCTATGGCTACACCTTC
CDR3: CASSPGDSYGYTF

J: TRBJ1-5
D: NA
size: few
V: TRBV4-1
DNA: TGCGCCAGCAGCCAAGATCGTGGGGGGGGGCAGCCCCAGCATTTT
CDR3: CASSQDRGGGQPQHF

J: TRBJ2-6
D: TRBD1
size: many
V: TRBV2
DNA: TGTGCCAGCCATTGGGATAGGGACAGGTCCAGTTCTGGGGCCAACGTCCTGACTTTC
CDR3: CASHWDRDRSSSGANVLTF

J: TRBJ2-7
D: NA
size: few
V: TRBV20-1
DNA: TGCAGTGCTAGAGCGCCCTCCGGTGCCCAACGGCAGTACTTC
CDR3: CSARAPSGAQRQYF

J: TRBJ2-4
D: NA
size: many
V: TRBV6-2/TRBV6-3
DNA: TGTGCCAGCAGTTACTCGAGAGCCCCGGCAAACATTCAGTACTTC
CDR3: CASSYSRAPANIQYF

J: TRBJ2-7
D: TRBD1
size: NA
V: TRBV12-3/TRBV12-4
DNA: TGTGCCAGCAGCAATCCGGGACAGGGTGCCGGCGAGCAGTACTTC
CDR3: CASSNPGQGAGEQYF

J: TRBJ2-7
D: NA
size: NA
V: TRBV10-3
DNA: TGTGCCATCAGTGAAGTGGACGAGCAGTACTTC
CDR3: CAISEVDEQYF

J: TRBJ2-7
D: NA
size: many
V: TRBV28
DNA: TGTGCCAGCAGTTACGGCCTGCTCACCTCCTACGAGCAGTACTTC
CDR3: CASSYGLLTSYEQYF

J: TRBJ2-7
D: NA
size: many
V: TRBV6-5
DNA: TGTGCCAGCAGTTTCCAGGACTACTACGAGCAGTACTTC
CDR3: CASSFQDYYEQYF

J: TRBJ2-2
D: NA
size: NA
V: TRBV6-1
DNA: TGTGCCAGCAGCCTTACGGGGACATCGAGTTGGACCGGGGAGCTGTTTTTT
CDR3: CASSLTGTSSWTGELFF

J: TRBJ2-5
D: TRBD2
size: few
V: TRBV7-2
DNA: TGTGCCAGCAGCTTAGGTGCGGTAGCGGGGCCCCAAGAGACCCAGTACTTC
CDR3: CASSLGAVAGPQETQYF

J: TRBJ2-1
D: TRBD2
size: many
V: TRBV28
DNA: TGTGCCAGCAGTTTATCACTAGCGGGGAGGGATGAGCAGTTCTTC
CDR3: CASSLSLAGRDEQFF

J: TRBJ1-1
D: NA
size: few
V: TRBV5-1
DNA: TGCGCCAGCAGTTTAAGGGCAATCGAAGCTGAAGCTTTCTTT
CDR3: CASSLRAIEAEAFF

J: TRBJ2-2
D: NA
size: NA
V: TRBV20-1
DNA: TGCAGTGCCGACGGGAACCCGAACACCGGGGAGCTGTTTTTT
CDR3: CSADGNPNTGELFF

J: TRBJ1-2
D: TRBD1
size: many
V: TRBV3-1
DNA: TGTGCCAGCAGCCCCCACTGGACAGGGAACGGCTACACCTTC
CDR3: CASSPHWTGNGYTF

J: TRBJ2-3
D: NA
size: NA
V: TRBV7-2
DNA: TGTGCCAGCAGCTTAGTATCGGGACCCCAGCCAGATACGCAGTATTTT
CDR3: CASSLVSGPQPDTQYF

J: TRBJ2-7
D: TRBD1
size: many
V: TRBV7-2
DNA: TGTGCCAGCAGCTTAGGGGGACAGGAGTTCTACGAGCAGTACTTC
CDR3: CASSLGGQEFYEQYF

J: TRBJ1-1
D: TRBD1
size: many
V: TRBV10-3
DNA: TGTGCCATCAGTTCTTACAGGGGGCCTGAAGCTTTCTTT
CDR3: CAISSYRGPEAFF

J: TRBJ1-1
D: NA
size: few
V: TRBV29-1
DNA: TGCAGCGTTGCGAAGGGGCCCATGAACACTGAAGCTTTCTTT
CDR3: CSVAKGPMNTEAFF

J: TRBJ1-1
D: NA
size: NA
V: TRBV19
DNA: TGTGCCAGTTTAACAGGGAAGGGGGATTCTGAAGCTTTCTTT
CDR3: CASLTGKGDSEAFF

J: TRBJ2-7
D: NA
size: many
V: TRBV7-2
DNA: TGTGCCAGCAGCCACCTCGTTGGGCAGGGGTCCAACGAGCAGTACTTC
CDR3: CASSHLVGQGSNEQYF

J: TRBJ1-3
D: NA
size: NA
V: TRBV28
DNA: TGTGCCAGCAGTTCCCCTCTGAGAGGCATCTCTGGAAACACCATATATTTT
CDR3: CASSSPLRGISGNTIYF

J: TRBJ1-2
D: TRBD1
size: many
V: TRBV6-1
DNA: TGTGCCAGCAGTGAAGGGACAGGGGGTAACTATGGCTACACCTTC
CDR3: CASSEGTGGNYGYTF

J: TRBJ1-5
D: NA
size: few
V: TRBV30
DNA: TGTGCCTGGAGTGTAAATTCAGGGACCAATCAGCCCCAGCATTTT
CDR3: CAWSVNSGTNQPQHF

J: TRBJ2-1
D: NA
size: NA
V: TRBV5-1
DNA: TGCGCCAGCAGCTTGGGGGAGGATGAGCAGTTCTTC
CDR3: CASSLGEDEQFF

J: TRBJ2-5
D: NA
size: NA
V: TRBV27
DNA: TGTGCCAGCAAAAAGACCGCCGGGGACCGAGAGACCCAGTACTTC
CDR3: CASKKTAGDRETQYF

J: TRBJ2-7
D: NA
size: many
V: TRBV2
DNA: TGTGCCAGCAGTGATAGTCCTGAGCAGTACTTC
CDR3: CASSDSPEQYF

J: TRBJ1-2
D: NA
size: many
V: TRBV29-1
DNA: TGCAGCGTTGAGTACCAGAACTATGGCTACACCTTC
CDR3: CSVEYQNYGYTF

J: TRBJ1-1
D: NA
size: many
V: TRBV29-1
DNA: TGCAGCGTTGTCTCGGCGGGTGAAGCTTTCTTT
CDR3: CSVVSAGEAFF

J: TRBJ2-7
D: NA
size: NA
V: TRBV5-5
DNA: TGTGCCAGCAGCTCGCGCCCGGGACACTACGAGCAGTACTTC
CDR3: CASSSRPGHYEQYF

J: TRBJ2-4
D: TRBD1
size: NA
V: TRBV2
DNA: TGTGCCAGCAGTTGCCATTGGGGACAGGCTTTTAAAACCAAAAACATTCAGTACTTC
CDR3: CASSCHWGQAFKTKNIQYF

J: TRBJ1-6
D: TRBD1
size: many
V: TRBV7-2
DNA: TGTGCCAGCAGCTTTAACGGACAGGGTTTTTCACCCCTCCACTTT
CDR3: CASSFNGQGFSPLHF

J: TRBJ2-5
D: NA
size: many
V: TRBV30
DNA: TGTGCCTGGAGTAAGGCCCAAGAGACCCAGTACTTC
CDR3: CAWSKAQETQYF

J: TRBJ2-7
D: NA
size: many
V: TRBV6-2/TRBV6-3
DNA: TGTGCCAGCAGCTCCCTGAAGAACGAGCAGTACTTC
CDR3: CASSSLKNEQYF

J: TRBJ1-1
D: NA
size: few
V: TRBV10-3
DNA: TGTGCCATCAGTGCGACGGACGGCCAGAACACTGAAGCTTTCTTT
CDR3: CAISATDGQNTEAFF

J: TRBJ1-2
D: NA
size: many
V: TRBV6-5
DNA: TGTGCCAGCAGTTACTCGATACAGGAGGCTAACTATGGCTACACCTTC
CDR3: CASSYSIQEANYGYTF

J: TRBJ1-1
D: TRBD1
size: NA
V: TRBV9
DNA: TGCGCCAGCAGACAGGGTATGAACGCTGAAGCTTTCTTT
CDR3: CASRQGMNAEAFF

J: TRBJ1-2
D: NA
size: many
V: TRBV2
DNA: TGTGCCGCTACAGGGATGATTAGCTATGGCTACACCTTC
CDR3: CAATGMISYGYTF

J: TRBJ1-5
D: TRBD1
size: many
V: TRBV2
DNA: TGTGCCAGCAGGGGACAGAATAATCAGCCCCAGCATTTT
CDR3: CASRGQNNQPQHF

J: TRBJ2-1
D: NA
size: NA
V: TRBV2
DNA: TGTGCCAGCAGTGATTTGTATCAGAGTGAGCAGTTCTTC
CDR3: CASSDLYQSEQFF

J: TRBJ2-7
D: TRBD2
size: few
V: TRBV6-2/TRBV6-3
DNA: TGTGCCAGCAGTTACTCGCCAGGGAGGGACGACTACGAGCAGTACTTC
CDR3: CASSYSPGRDDYEQYF

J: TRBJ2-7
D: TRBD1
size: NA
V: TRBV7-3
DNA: TGTGCCAGCAGCCCTAGGACAGGGGCGCCCTCCTACGAGCAGTACTTC
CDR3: CASSPRTGAPSYEQYF

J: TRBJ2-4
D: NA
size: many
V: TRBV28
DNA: TGTGCCAGCAGTCCACTAGGCAGGGTGGTCAAAAACATTCAGTACTTC
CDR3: CASSPLGRVVKNIQYF

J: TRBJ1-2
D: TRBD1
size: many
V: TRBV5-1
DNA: TGCGCCAGCAGCTTGACAGGGGGAATGCGTGGCTACACCTTC
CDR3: CASSLTGGMRGYTF

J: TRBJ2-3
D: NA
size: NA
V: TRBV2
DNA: TGTGCCAGCATGCAGGGTACAGATACGCAGTATTTT
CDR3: CASMQGTDTQYF

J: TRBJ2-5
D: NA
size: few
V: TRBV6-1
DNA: TGTGCCAGCTGGATGGAGACCCAGTACTTC
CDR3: CASWMETQYF

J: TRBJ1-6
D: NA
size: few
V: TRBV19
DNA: TGTGCCAGTAGGTGGGCAGCGAATAATTCACCCCTCCACTTT
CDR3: CASRWAANNSPLHF

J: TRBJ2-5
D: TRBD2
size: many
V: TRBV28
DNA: TGTGCCAGCACCTCGCTAGCGGGAGGGCCTCGTTCCCAGTACTTC
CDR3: CASTSLAGGPRSQYF

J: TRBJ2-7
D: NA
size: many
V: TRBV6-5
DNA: TGTGCCAGCAGTTACTCGGGACCGGTGGACGAGCAGTACTTC
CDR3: CASSYSGPVDEQYF

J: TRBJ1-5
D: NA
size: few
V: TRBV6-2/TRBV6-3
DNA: TGTGCCAGCAGGGGCAGTTCCCAGCATTTT
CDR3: CASRGSSQHF